A selection of T cell receptor beta chains follows, all from one sample in a study of T-cell memory formation after mild COVID-19. MiXCR, run by TCRdb on the 5' RACE reads, gives a single entry per CDR3 protein. The data hold roughly 380,000 distinct CDR3 sequences, with around 27% observed a single time. Sequences were obtained from PBMCs or a T cell subset sorted from them (not recorded which). Receptors were obtained from an adult woman who had mild COVID-19 (a few samples of this study predate the infection). Cell type and time point are not known. Each CDR3 is given with its conserved first and last residue. The D gene is left open where the match is weak. Size is stated for part of the rows, as once, few or many counts, or as a class when the clone is expanded.

clone size	D gene	V gene	J gene	CDR3 DNA	CDR3 protein
-	-	TRBV27	TRBJ2-7	TGTGCCAGCAGTTCTACAGGAGTTTCCATCTACGAGCAGTACTTC	CASSSTGVSIYEQYF
-	TRBD1	TRBV5-6	TRBJ1-1	TGTGCCAGCAGCCAAGGGGACAGAGGAAGGGGAGAGGACACTGAAGCTTTCTTT	CASSQGDRGRGEDTEAFF
-	-	TRBV29-1	TRBJ1-2	TGCAGCGTTGAAGATTGGGCAGGGACTAACTATGGCTACACCTTC	CSVEDWAGTNYGYTF
-	-	TRBV4-3	TRBJ1-1	TGCGCCAGCAGCCAAGGAGGCCGGGCTTTCTTT	CASSQGGRAFF
-	-	TRBV27	TRBJ2-7	TGTGCCAGCAGTCCTCTGTTGCGAGTTTACGAGCAGTACTTC	CASSPLLRVYEQYF
-	TRBD1	TRBV30	TRBJ1-2	TGTGCCTGGAGTTCCACAGGGGGCAACTATGGCTACACCTTC	CAWSSTGGNYGYTF
once	-	TRBV4-2	TRBJ2-7	TGTGCCAGCAGCCCCGGGACGGCCCCCAACGAGCAGTACTTC	CASSPGTAPNEQYF
-	TRBD2	TRBV6-1	TRBJ2-3	TGTGCCAGCAGCGGACTAGCGGGGGTTTCGGGTGGAGATACGCAGTATTTT	CASSGLAGVSGGDTQYF
-	TRBD1	TRBV4-1	TRBJ1-2	TGCGCCAGCAGCCAAGAGGCGGGGACAGGGGCTGGCTACACCTTC	CASSQEAGTGAGYTF
-	-	TRBV5-5	TRBJ2-7	TGTGCCAGCAGCTGGGGTGCAGGCTTCTCCTACGAGCAGTACTTC	CASSWGAGFSYEQYF
few	-	TRBV25-1	TRBJ2-6	TGTGCCAGCAGTGGTTTCCCCGCGTTCCAGGGTACTGGGGCCAACGTCCTGACTTTC	CASSGFPAFQGTGANVLTF
-	-	TRBV5-1	TRBJ1-2	TGCGCCAGCAGCTTTGGTCAGGCACGCGGCTACACCTTC	CASSFGQARGYTF
few	-	TRBV20-1	TRBJ2-5	TGCAGTGCTCCCCTCTACAGCCTGGGGGAGACCCAGTACTTC	CSAPLYSLGETQYF
few	-	TRBV29-1	TRBJ2-7	TGCAGCGTTGAAGATGACACTAGCTCCTACGAGCAGTACTTC	CSVEDDTSSYEQYF
-	TRBD1	TRBV12-3/TRBV12-4	TRBJ2-3	TGTGCCAGCCACCAGTCAGGGGGCCTAACAGATACGCAGTATTTT	CASHQSGGLTDTQYF
few	-	TRBV7-3	TRBJ1-1	TGTGCCAGCAGCTTAACGGGCAGCAGGAACACTGAAGCTTTCTTT	CASSLTGSRNTEAFF
few	-	TRBV7-9	TRBJ1-1	TGTGCCAGCAGCCCTGTTTTGGGGACTGAAGCTTTCTTT	CASSPVLGTEAFF
few	-	TRBV7-9	TRBJ2-3	TGTGCCAGCAGCTTAATTCTTGGCAGACAACGAGATACGCAGTATTTT	CASSLILGRQRDTQYF
-	-	TRBV12-3/TRBV12-4	TRBJ2-5	TGTGCCAGCAGGTTGACAGGTTCAGGAGAGACCCAGTACTTC	CASRLTGSGETQYF
few	-	TRBV20-1	TRBJ2-1	TGCAGTGCCTCCGAAGGGGTGGGACTGCCACAGTTCTTC	CSASEGVGLPQFF
-	-	TRBV7-2	TRBJ2-2	TGTGCCAGCAGCTTAGGGGTGCGTTCCCCCGGGGAGCTGTTTTTT	CASSLGVRSPGELFF
few	-	TRBV4-1	TRBJ1-5	TGCGCCAGCAGCCAAGATGATATACTGGGGGGAGGCAATCAGCCCCAGCATTTT	CASSQDDILGGGNQPQHF